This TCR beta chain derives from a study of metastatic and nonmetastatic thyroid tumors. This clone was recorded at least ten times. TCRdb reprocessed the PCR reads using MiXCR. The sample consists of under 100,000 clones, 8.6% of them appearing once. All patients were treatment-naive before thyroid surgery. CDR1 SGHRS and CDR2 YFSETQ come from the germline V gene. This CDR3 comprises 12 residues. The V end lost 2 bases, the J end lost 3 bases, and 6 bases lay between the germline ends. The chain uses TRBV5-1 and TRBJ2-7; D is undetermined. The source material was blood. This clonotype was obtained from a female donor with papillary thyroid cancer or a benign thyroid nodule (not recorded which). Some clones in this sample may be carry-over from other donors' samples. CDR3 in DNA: TGCGCCAGCAGCTTCAACCACTACGAGCAGTACTTC. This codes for CASSFNHYEQYF.